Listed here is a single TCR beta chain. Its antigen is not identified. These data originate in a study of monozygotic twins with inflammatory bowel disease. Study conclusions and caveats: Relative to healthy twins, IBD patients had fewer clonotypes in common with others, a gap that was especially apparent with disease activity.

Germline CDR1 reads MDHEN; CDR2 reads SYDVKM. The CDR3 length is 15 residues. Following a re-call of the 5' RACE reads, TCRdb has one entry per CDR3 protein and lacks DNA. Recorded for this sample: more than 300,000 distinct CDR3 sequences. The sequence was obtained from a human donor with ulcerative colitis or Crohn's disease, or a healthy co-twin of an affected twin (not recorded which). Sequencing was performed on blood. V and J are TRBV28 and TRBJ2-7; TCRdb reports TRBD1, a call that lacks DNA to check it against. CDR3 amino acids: CASSEHRGYSYEQYF. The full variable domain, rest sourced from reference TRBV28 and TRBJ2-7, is DVKVTQSSRYLVKRTGEKVFLECVQDMDHENMFWYRQDPGLGLRLIYFSYDVKMKEKGDIPEGYSVSREKKERFSLILESASTNQTSMYLCASSEHRGYSYEQYFGPGTRLTVT.